What follows describes a single T cell receptor (beta chain). Its specificity is not known. With 60 Vbeta and 13 Jbeta primers, the PCR was carried out. Sequenced by immunoSEQ multiplex PCR; TCRdb stores in-frame clones only, minus some. Seen here are a few hundred thousand clones, around 80% observed once, and the top ten hold 0.3%. The entry originates in a study of cytomegalovirus exposure and HLA in healthy donors. On the study more broadly: The Caucasian-associated ancestry cluster contained approximately 81% of the 300 to 400 genotyped donors. Study-level points and caveats: Later on, an analysis tied approximately 17,000 TCR beta sequences to HLA alleles at 0.05 false discovery rate. The dataset shows that most TCR sequences were rare, while some public TCRs occurred in many donors. High specificity and sensitivity for cytomegalovirus status were reported for the classifier.

Losses at the gene ends were 5 bases for V and 4 bases for J; bases not matched to a gene: 7. The CDR3 totals 15 residues. Looked up from germline, CDR1 is SGHRS and CDR2 is YFSETQ. This clonotype originated in a girl aged 2 to 9 in good health and CMV-seronegative. V and J are TRBV5-1 and TRBJ2-1; 9 positions match TRBD2. Sequencing was performed on PBMCs. CDR3 sequence (DNA): TGCGCCAGCAGGACTTCGGGACTAGCATACAATGAGCAGTTCTTC. Translation gives CASRTSGLAYNEQFF.